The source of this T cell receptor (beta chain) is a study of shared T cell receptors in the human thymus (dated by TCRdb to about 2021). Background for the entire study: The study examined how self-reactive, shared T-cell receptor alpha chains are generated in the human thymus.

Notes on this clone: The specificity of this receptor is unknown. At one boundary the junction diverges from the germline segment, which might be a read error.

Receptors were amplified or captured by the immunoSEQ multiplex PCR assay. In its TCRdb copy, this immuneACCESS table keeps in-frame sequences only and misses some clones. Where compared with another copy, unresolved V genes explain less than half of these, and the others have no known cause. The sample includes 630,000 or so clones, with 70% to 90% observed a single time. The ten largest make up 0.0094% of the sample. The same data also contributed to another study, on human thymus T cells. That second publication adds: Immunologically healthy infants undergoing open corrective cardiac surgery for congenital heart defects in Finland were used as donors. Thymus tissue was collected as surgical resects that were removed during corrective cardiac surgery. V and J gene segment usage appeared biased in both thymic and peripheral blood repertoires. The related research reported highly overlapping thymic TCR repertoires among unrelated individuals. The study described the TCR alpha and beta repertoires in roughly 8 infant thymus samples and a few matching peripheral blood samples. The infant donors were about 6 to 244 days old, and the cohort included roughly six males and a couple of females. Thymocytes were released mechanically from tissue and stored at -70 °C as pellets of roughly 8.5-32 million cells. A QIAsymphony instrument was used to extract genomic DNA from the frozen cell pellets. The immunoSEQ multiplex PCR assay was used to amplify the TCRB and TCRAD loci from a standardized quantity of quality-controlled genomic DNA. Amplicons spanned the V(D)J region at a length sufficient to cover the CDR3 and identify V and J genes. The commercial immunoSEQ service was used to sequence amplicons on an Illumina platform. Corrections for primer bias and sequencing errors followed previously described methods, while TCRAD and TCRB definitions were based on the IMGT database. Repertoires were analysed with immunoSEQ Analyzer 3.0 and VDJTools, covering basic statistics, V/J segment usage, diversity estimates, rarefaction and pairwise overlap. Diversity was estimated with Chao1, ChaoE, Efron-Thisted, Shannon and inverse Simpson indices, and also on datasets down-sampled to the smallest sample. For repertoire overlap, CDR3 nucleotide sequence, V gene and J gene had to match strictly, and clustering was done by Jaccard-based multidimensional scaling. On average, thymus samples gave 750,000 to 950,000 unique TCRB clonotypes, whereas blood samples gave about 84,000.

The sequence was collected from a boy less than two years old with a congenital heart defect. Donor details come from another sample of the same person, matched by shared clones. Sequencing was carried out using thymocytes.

Here the CDR3 is given as CSASGPTERDF. DNA sequence: TGCAGTGCTAGTGGGCCGACAGAAAGGGATTTT. The chain is encoded by TRBV20-1 joined to TRBJ1-4, and possibly TRBD1, on 5 matching bases. Inclusive of the bounding cysteine and phenylalanine, the CDR3 is 11 residues long. Of all the DNA, just the CDR3 is kept, 33 bases in frame from base 1. CDR1 DFQATT and CDR2 SNEGSKA are derived from the germline V gene (reference sequence).